Below are 8 T cell receptor beta chains sequenced from a single sample in a study of blood T cell repertoires in COVID-19. Clones were read by immunoSEQ multiplex PCR, and TCRdb kept only the in-frame ones, dropping some. This table holds about 72,000 clones, 88% found once. Sample: peripheral blood. These receptors were taken from a man in his fifties or sixties with acute or convalescent COVID-19.

J is TRBJ2-3 and V is TRBV27, with 11 bases fitting TRBD1. J gave up 3 bases and V 7 bases, and 12 bases lay outside the gene matches. Germline CDR1 and CDR2: MNHEY and SMNVEV (reference sequence). The CDR3 totals 17 residues. The DNA of the CDR3 is TGTGCCAGCACCCGTGGAAGGACAGGGGGCCTTACAGATACGCAGTATTTT. Its translation is CASTRGRTGGLTDTQYF.

The chain couples TRBV4-2 to TRBJ1-2; possible D gene TRBD1, 6 bases. Germline V gene data show CDR1 as LGHNA and CDR2 as YNFKEQ. The CDR3 has 16 residues. V was clipped by 5 bases and J by 6 bases, with 22 bases between them. CDR3 residues: CASSEGLQGIDDGYTF. The DNA for the CDR3 is TGTGCCAGCAGCGAAGGTCTACAGGGCATTGACGATGGCTACACCTTC.

The chain joins TRBV12-3 or TRBV12-4 to TRBJ2-1; 7 nucleotides agree with TRBD1. V dropped 5 bases and J dropped 10; count of bases not matched to a gene: 8. This CDR3 is 13 amino acids long. The CDR3 reads CASSPGQVGEQFF. The CDR3 coding sequence is TGTGCCAGCAGTCCTGGACAGGTCGGAGAGCAGTTCTTC.

The CDR3 region has the DNA TGTGCCAGCAGAGGGACAGGGCATGAGCAGTACTTC. Translation gives CASRGTGHEQYF. The genes are TRBV9 and TRBJ2-7; 9 bases agree with TRBD1. Germline V gene sequence: CDR1 SGDLS, CDR2 YYNGEE. Trimming at V came to 5 bases and at J to 7 bases, leaving 4 bases not matched to a gene. This CDR3 spans 12 amino acids.

The chain recombines TRBV3-1 (or the pseudogene TRBV3-2) with TRBJ2-1; 7 bases are shared with TRBD2. The CDR3 extends over 16 amino acids. The V and J ends lost 1 base and 4 bases, in that order; junction bases with no gene match: 7. Germline CDR1 LGHDT, CDR2 YNNKEL (reference sequence). The CDR3 region is CASSQGGGSRYNEQFF. The CDR3 DNA reads TGTGCCAGCAGCCAAGGGGGGGGTTCTAGATACAATGAGCAGTTCTTC.

The chain joins TRBV5-6 to TRBJ1-1; 10 bases are a match to TRBD1. The germline V gene has CDR1 SGHDT and CDR2 YYEEEE. Losses at the gene ends were 2 bases for V and 12 bases for J; bases not matched to a gene: 4. The CDR3 is made up of 12 amino acids. CDR3 nucleotide sequence: TGTGCCAGCAGCTTCGGACAGGGGGGATCTTTCTTT. Translated: CASSFGQGGSFF.

This clone was seen a few times. The rearrangement links TRBV5-1 to TRBJ1-5, with 10 bases matching TRBD1. After removal of 4 bases from V and 1 base from J, the junction contained 8 bases not matched to a gene. Germline V gene data show CDR1 as SGHRS and CDR2 as YFSETQ. The CDR3 loop spans 17 amino acids. The CDR3 bases are TGCGCCAGCAGCCTGGATGGGACAGGGGCCAGCAATCAGCCCCAGCATTTT. It translates to CASSLDGTGASNQPQHF.

The CDR3 protein is CASSLSTRESGANVLTF. The CDR3 DNA follows: TGTGCCAGCAGTTTATCGACTAGGGAATCTGGGGCCAACGTCCTGACTTTC. The chain uses TRBV27 and TRBJ2-6; D possibly corresponds to TRBD2 (6 bases). Trimming took 0 bases from V and 1 from J, leaving 10 bases between them. The CDR3 length is 17 residues. Germline V gene lookup returns CDR1 MNHEY and CDR2 SMNVEV (reference sequence).